This T cell receptor beta chain was recorded in a study of blood T cell repertoires in COVID-19 (TCRdb year 2020). Regarding the study in general: Samples covering the acute and convalescent phases of COVID-19 were provided by collaborators in the United States, Italy and Spain. The material from the prospective study consisted of cDNA or gDNA derived from T cells, B-cell-depleted T cells, or PBMCs. Subjects who had been exposed to COVID-19, were actively infected with it, or had recovered from it provided the deeply sampled blood TCRbeta repertoires that made up the dataset. The repertoires were released in a freely available public database intended as a resource for research on the immune response to SARS-CoV-2. The samples were drawn from two sources: the first 160 participants of the ongoing ImmuneRACE study, and 1,000 to 1,500 subjects contributed by 6 global collaborators. A de-identified subject ID, COVID-19 status, age in years and sex were almost always included in the sample metadata. Where available, HLA class I and class II types were taken from metadata supplied by the sample provider and were not determined by assay-based typing. The research as a whole found: How much clinical and demographic metadata was included differed by source and by participant, and the metadata was provided uncurated.

This clone was counted once. Its antigen remains undetermined. Per-nucleotide qualities are absent, and no much larger clonotype sits a single base away. TCRbeta CDR3 regions were amplified from genomic DNA using the immunoSEQ Assay, a bias-controlled multiplex PCR. As for the authors' bioinformatics: The number of nucleated cells in each sample was estimated from the amplification of reference gene primers within the assay. To quantify the absolute abundance of each unique TCRbeta CDR3 rearrangement, sequence reads were collapsed and filtered. For each sample, productive Simpson clonality was calculated by taking the square root of Simpson's diversity index across productive rearrangements. TCRdb holds this immuneACCESS table with in-frame rearrangements only. Some clones are missing; in checked studies, unresolved V genes explain under half, and the rest has no known cause. Clone size and the V and J calls come from that table; the DNA yielded D and trimming. The sample table shows 250,000 to 400,000 clones, and 85% are seen once. The biggest ten clones account for around 1.8% of the sample.

The CDR3 has 16 amino acids, counting the end cysteine and phenylalanine. Of the read, only the CDR3 DNA is kept; its 48 bases are in frame from base 1. Germline trimming: 5 bases from V, 1 base from J; junction bases outside gene matches: 3. From a lookup of the germline V gene, CDR1 and CDR2 are SGHTA and FQGNSA. Participants in the prospective study were enrolled through a virtual design, were aged about 18 to 90 years, and lived in 24 United States geographic areas. Cohort assignment in the prospective study relied on participant-reported clinical history from a screening survey and a study questionnaire. Exposed participants had been in contact with someone with a PCR-confirmed or clinician-diagnosed COVID-19 case within 2 weeks of study entry. Mobile phlebotomists in the prospective study collected whole blood, serum and a nasopharyngeal or oropharyngeal swab from every participant. Over an approximately 2-month period, participants in the prospective study had the option of providing additional blood draws and questionnaires. Blood samples from the prospective study were shipped frozen or at room temperature prior to DNA extraction.

The sample was PBMCs or T cells enriched from blood (not recorded which). The chain joins TRBV7-2 to TRBJ2-5, with 14 central nucleotides matching TRBD2. The source of this sequence is a woman aged 25 to 45 who had been exposed to COVID-19. The CDR3 reads as follows: CASSPGLAGGQETQYF. The DNA reads as follows: TGTGCCAGCAGCCCCGGACTAGCGGGGGGCCAAGAGACCCAGTACTTC.